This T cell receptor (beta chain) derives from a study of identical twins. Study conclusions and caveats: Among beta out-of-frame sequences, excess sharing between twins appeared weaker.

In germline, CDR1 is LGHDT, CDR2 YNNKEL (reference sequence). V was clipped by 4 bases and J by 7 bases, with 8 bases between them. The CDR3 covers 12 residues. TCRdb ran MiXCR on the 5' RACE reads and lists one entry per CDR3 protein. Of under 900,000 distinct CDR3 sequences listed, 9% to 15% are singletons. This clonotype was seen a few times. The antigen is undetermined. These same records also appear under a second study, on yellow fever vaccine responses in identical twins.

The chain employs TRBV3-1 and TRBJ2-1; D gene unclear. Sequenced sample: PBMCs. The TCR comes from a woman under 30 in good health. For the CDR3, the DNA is TGTGCCAGCAGCCGTCAACCTAATGAGCAGTTCTTC. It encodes CASSRQPNEQFF.